The clone carrying this TCR beta chain appeared once. Its antigen is still unknown. The sample belongs to a study of graft-versus-host responses after intestinal transplantation. At the level of the study: Each recipient received anti-thymocyte globulin induction, then tacrolimus and steroids for 2 to 3 years.

From germline, CDR1 is MDHEN and CDR2 SYDVKM. Trimming took off 5 bases at V and 0 bases at J, with 22 bases between the two ends. This CDR3 is 19 amino acids long. General study results and limits: Early HvG declines after transplant were associated with peak circulating GvH clone levels. Recipient marrow showed GvH clones, some seen first in ileum or blood. Where graft-donor T cell macrochimerism was present, patients had high graft-versus-host to host-versus-graft clonal ratios in allografts.

TCRdb's copy holds only in-frame clones and misses some; the assay was immunoSEQ multiplex PCR. Of roughly 73,000 clones detected, roughly 84% appear once; the ten largest clones hold about 8%. The origin of this receptor is a human donor who was the organ donor for an intestinal transplant. The chain uses TRBV28 and TRBJ2-2; TRBD2 might be the D (5 bases). The sequencing here drew on unstimulated CD8+ T cells sorted from spleen or lymph node cells, taken before transplant. CDR3 in DNA: TGTGCCAGCAGTGCCGGGCTACTGAGGGATATCGCGAACACCGGGGAGCTGTTTTTT. Translated: CASSAGLLRDIANTGELFF.